This T cell receptor beta chain is drawn from a study of blood T cell repertoires in COVID-19. Study-level information: Sources were T cells, B-cell-depleted T cells, or PBMCs; the material itself was cDNA or gDNA.

The ends lost 3 bases at V and 2 bases at J; junction bases unmatched: 9. Per germline, CDR1 SGHRS and CDR2 YFSETQ. The CDR3 runs to 17 residues. TCRdb keeps only in-frame clones here, not all; method: immunoSEQ multiplex PCR. Here the sample spans 200,000 to 250,000 clones, about four fifths being singletons. The receptor was derived from a woman aged 35 to 49 with acute COVID-19. Source material: PBMCs or T cells enriched from blood (not recorded which). The V gene is TRBV5-1, the J gene TRBJ2-7, with 12 bases matching TRBD2. The CDR3 loop reads CASSSSARLAGAYEQYF. The CDR3 DNA sequence: TGCGCCAGCAGCTCCTCGGCTCGACTAGCGGGGGCCTACGAGCAGTACTTC.